Below, 3 T cell receptor beta chains from the same sample are listed, as sequenced in a study of CD8 T cells in ankylosing spondylitis. Overall study results and limits: Seven to nine highly homologous variants made up a TCR beta motif, and this motif appeared characteristic of ankylosing spondylitis blood.

In TCRdb, the 5' RACE reads were re-called with MiXCR into one record per CDR3 protein. Altogether about 540,000 distinct CDR3 sequences are present, about 12% being singletons, with the ten largest covering approximately 7%. Their recognized antigens are unknown. The sequenced material came from blood, either unsorted or a sorted T cell fraction (not recorded which). The receptor source for this set is a male donor with ankylosing spondylitis.

The rearrangement links TRBV5-1 to TRBJ1-1, with a weak D call TRBD1 (6 bases). Trimming shortened V by 5 bases and J by 7 bases, and 18 bases separated the two germline ends. The CDR3 runs to 14 residues. Germline values: CDR1 SGHRS, CDR2 YFSETQ. CDR3 DNA sequence: TGCGCCAGCAGGGGGAACAGGGAGGATCATGAAGCTTTCTTT. Translating gives CASRGNREDHEAFF.

The V and J genes are TRBV5-4 and TRBJ2-7; no clear D gene. The ends were cut back, 4 bases at V and 6 bases at J, with 11 bases in the middle. Germline CDR1 SGHNT, CDR2 YYREEE (reference sequence). The CDR3 spans 12 residues. DNA of the CDR3: TGTGCCAGCAGCCACCCTGGCTCCGAGCAGTACTTC. Its translation is CASSHPGSEQYF.

V and J are TRBV7-2 and TRBJ2-2; D remains ambiguous. The V end was cut by 5 bases, the J end by 7 bases, with 11 bases between. The CDR3 covers 13 residues. Germline values: CDR1 SGHTA, CDR2 FQGNSA. The CDR3 DNA reads as TGTGCCAGCAGCCTAGTGAAGGGCGGGGAGCTGTTTTTT. It codes for CASSLVKGGELFF.